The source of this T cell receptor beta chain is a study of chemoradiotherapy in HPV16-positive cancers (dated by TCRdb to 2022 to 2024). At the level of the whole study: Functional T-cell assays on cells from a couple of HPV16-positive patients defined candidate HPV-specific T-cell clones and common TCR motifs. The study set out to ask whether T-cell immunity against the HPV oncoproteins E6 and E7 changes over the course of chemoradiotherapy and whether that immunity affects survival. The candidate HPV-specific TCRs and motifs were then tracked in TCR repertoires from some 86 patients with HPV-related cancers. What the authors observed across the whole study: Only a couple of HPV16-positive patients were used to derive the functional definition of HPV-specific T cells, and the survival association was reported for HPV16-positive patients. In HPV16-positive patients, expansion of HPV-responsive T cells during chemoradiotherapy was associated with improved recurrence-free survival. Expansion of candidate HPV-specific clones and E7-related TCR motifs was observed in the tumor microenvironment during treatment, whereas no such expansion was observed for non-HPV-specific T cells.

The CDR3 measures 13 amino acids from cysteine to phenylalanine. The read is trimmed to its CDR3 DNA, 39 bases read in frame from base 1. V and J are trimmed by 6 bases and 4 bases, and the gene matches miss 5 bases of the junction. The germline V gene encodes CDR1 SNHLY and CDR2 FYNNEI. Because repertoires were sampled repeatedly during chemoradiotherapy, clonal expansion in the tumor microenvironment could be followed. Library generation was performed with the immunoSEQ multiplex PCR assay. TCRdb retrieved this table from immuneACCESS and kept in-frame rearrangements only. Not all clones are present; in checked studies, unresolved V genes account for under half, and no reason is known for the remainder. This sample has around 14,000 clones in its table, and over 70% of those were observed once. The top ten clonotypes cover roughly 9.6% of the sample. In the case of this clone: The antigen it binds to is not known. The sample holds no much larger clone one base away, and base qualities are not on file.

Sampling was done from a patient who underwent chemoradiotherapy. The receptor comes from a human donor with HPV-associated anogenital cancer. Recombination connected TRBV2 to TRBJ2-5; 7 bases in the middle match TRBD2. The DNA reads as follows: TGTGCCAGCAGGGCGACTAGCTCAGAGACCCAGTACTTC. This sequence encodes CASRATSSETQYF.